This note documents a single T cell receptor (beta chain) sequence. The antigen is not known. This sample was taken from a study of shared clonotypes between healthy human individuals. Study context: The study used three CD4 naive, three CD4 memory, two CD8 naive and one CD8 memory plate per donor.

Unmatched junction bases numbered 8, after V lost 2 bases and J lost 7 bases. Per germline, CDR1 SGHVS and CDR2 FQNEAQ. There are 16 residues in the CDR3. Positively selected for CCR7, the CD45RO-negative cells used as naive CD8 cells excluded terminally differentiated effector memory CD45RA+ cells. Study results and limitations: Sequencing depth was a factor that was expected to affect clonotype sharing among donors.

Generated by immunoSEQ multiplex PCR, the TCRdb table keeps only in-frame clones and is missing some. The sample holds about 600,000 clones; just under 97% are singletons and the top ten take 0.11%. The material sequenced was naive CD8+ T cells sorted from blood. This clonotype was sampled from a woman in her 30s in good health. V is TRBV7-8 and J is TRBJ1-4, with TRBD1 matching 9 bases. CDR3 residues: CASSLPRDREREKLFF. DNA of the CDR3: TGTGCCAGCAGCTTACCACGGGACAGGGAACGTGAAAAACTGTTTTTT.